This T cell receptor beta chain was identified in a study of blood T cell repertoires in COVID-19. Study-wide context: From the United States, Italy and Spain came samples of acute and convalescent COVID-19. PBMCs, B-cell-depleted T cells, or T cells provided the cDNA or gDNA that made up the material.

V gave up 4 bases and J gave up 10 bases, with 18 bases separating them. The germline gives CDR1 SGDLS, CDR2 YYNGEE. The CDR3 consists of 15 residues. Data came from immunoSEQ multiplex PCR; TCRdb stores just in-frame clones and leaves some out. The sample has about 150,000 clones, around 87% seen once. This clone was seen a few times. This chain connects TRBV9 to TRBJ1-6; maybe TRBD1 (6 bases). Material: peripheral blood. This receptor was taken from a woman of 80 years or more with COVID-19, enrolled during active disease. The CDR3 sequence is CASSPSGQGGSPLHF. As DNA, the CDR3 is TGTGCCAGCAGCCCCTCGGGACAAGGGGGATCACCCCTCCACTTT.